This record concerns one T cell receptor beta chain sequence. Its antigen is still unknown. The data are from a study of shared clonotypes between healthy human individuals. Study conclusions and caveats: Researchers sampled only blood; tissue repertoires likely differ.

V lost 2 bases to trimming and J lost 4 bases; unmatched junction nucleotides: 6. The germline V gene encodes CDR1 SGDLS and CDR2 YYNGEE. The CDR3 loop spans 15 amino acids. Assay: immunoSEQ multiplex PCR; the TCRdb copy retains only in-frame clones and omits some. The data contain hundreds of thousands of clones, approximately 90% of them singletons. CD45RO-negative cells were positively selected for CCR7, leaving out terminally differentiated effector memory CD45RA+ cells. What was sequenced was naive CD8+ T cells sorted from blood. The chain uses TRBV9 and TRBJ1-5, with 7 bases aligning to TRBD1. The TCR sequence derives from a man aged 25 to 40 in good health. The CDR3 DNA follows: TGTGCCAGCAGCGTGAATGGACAGGCGAATCAGCCCCAGCATTTT. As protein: CASSVNGQANQPQHF.